Here is one TCR beta chain with its context. The second PCR ran about 6 to 11 cycles with a sample-barcoded 5' primer and J-beta primers. Via MiXCR, TCRdb re-called the 5' RACE reads, giving one row per CDR3 protein. Found here are 650,000 to 1,000,000 distinct CDR3 sequences, about 34% of them singletons; the top ten hold roughly 13%. The data were taken from a study of blood T cells in healthy people across ages. The sequencing input was blood. This TCR came from a man between 18 and 29 years old in good health.

CDR3 nucleotides: TGCAGTGCTAGGGACTGGGGGGCAGGCACTGAAGCTTTCTTT. Amino acids: CSARDWGAGTEAFF. V usage is TRBV20-1 and J usage is TRBJ1-1, with a possible D match to TRBD1 (6 bases). The CDR3 spans 14 residues. Trimming took 3 bases from V and 4 from J, leaving 15 bases between them. Germline assignment: CDR1 DFQATT and CDR2 SNEGSKA (reference sequence).